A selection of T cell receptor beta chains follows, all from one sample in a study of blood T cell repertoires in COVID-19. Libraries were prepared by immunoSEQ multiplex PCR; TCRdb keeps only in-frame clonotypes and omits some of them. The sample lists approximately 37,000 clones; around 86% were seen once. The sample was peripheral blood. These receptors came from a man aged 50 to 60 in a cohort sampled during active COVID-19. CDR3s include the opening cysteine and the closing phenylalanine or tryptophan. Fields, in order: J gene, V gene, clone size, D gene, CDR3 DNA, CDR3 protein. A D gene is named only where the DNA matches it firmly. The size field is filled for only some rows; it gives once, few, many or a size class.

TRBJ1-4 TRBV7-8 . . TGTGCCAGCAGCTTAGGGACTGGTGAAGAAAAACTGTTTTTT CASSLGTGEEKLFF
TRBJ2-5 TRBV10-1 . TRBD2 TGCGCCAGCAGTTTGACTAGCGGAGGGCAAGAGACCCAGTACTTC CASSLTSGGQETQYF
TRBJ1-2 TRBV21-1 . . TGTGCCAGCAGCACGGACTTCTATGGCTACACCTTC CASSTDFYGYTF
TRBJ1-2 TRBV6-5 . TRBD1 TGTGCCAGCAGTTATAGGGACAGGGGATCCTATGGCTACACCTTC CASSYRDRGSYGYTF
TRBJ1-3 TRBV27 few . TGTGCCAGCAGTTTAAGCCTCTCTGGAAACACCATATATTTT CASSLSLSGNTIYF
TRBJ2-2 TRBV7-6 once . TGTGCCAGCAGCTCCTCGGTCAGGGGCGGGACCGGGGAGCTGTTTTTT CASSSSVRGGTGELFF
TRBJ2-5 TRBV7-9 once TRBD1 TGTGCCAGCAGCTCGGGGACAGAAGAGACCCAGTACTTC CASSSGTEETQYF
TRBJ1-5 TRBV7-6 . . TGTGCCAGCAGCTTAGGCACAGACCGAAATCAGCCCCAGCATTTT CASSLGTDRNQPQHF
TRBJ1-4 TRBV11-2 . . TGTGCCAGCAGCTTATGGTCAGGGGTTGGGGAAAAACTGTTTTTT CASSLWSGVGEKLFF
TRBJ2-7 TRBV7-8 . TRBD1 TGTGCCAGCAGCTTAGACCGGGACAGAACCTACGAGCAGTACTTC CASSLDRDRTYEQYF
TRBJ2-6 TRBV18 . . TGTGCCAGCTCATACTCTGGGGCCAACGTCCTGACTTTC CASSYSGANVLTF
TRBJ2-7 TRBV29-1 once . TGCAGCGTTGTCCCCAATCCATACGAGCAGTACTTC CSVVPNPYEQYF
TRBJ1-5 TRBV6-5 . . TGTGCCAGCAACCCTCAGGGGAGCAATCAGCCCCAGCATTTT CASNPQGSNQPQHF
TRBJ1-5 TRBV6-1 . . TGTGCCAGCAGTGAAGACATATCAGGCAATCAGCCCCAGCATTTT CASSEDISGNQPQHF